One sample yielded the 29 T cell receptor beta chains listed below, sequenced in a study of blood T cell repertoires in COVID-19. TCRdb's copy holds only in-frame clones and misses some; the assay was immunoSEQ multiplex PCR. Of fewer than 350,000 clones listed, less than 85% are singletons. Specimen: PBMCs or T cells enriched from blood (not recorded which). These receptors came from a woman aged 50 to 60 who had recovered from COVID-19.

This sequence joins TRBV10-3 and TRBJ1-4; D is possibly TRBD1 (6 bases). The CDR3 totals 16 residues. The V and J ends lost 0 bases and 7 bases respectively, with 15 bases between them. CDR1 is ENHRY, CDR2 SYGVKD, per germline. The CDR3 DNA reads TGTGCCATCAGTGAGTCTTTGGGGGGGCGCCTTGAAAAACTGTTTTTT. Amino acid sequence: CAISESLGGRLEKLFF.

The V gene is TRBV4-2, the J gene TRBJ1-5; D gene unclear. The CDR3 consists of 12 residues. Trimming removed 5 bases at V and 6 bases at J, with 8 bases between. Germline lookup yields CDR1 LGHNA and CDR2 YNFKEQ. The CDR3 region has the DNA TGTGCCAGCAGCAGGGAGGGTCAGCCCCAGCATTTT. Protein sequence: CASSREGQPQHF.

The chain combines TRBV7-9 with TRBJ2-3; 7 nucleotides line up with TRBD2. Unmatched junction bases numbered 18, after V lost 5 bases and J lost 4 bases. Germline V gene data show CDR1 as SEHNR and CDR2 as FQNEAQ (reference sequence). This CDR3 region has 18 residues. DNA of the CDR3: TGTGCCAGCAGCCAAGGGCTTGTCGCGGGAGTGCTGGCAGATACGCAGTATTTT. It encodes CASSQGLVAGVLADTQYF.

This rearrangement joins TRBV9 to TRBJ2-7; 9 bases align to TRBD1. Germline V gene sequence: CDR1 SGDLS, CDR2 YYNGEE. The V gene end was trimmed by 3 bases and the J gene end by 3 bases; junction bases not matched to a gene: 13. The CDR3 contains 17 residues. CDR3 coding DNA: TGTGCCAGCAGCGGCCCGGGACAGGGTATCAGCCTCTACGAGCAGTACTTC. Its protein product is CASSGPGQGISLYEQYF.

This sequence joins TRBV9 and TRBJ2-2, with D perhaps matching TRBD2 (7 bases). The V end lost 3 bases, the J end lost 3 bases, and 21 bases lay between the germline ends. The CDR3 is 18 residues long. Germline V lookup: CDR1 SGDLS, CDR2 YYNGEE. CDR3 DNA sequence: TGTGCCAGCAGCGGTAGAAGAGGGGCGGGGGCCGACACCGGGGAGCTGTTTTTT. This sequence encodes CASSGRRGAGADTGELFF.

The chain has TRBV5-5 and TRBJ1-6; TRBD1 might be the D (5 bases). The CDR3 is 15 amino acids. Trimming removed 3 bases at V and 5 bases at J, with 12 bases between. Germline V gene sequence: CDR1 SGHKS, CDR2 YYEKEE (reference sequence). The CDR3 here is CASSSRTLDNSPLHF. CDR3 DNA sequence: TGTGCCAGCAGCTCCCGGACATTGGATAATTCACCCCTCCACTTT. Complete variable domain (other parts from reference TRBV5-5 and TRBJ1-6): DAGVTQSPTHLIKTRGQQVTLRCSPISGHKSVSWYQQVLGQGPQFIFQYYEKEERGRGNFPDRFSARQFPNYSSELNVNALLLGDSALYLCASSSRTLDNSPLHFGNGTRLTVT.

The genes are TRBV6-5 and TRBJ2-5, with a possible D match to TRBD2 (5 bases). V was pared by 0 bases and J by 1 base, with 9 bases between. Germline CDR1 and CDR2: MNHEY and SVGAGI. CDR3 size: 15 residues. The CDR3 bases are TGTGCCAGCAGTTACTCGAGGACTGTCCAAGAGACCCAGTACTTC. Encoded protein: CASSYSRTVQETQYF.

J is TRBJ2-1 and V is TRBV2; TRBD1 agrees at 8 bases. The CDR3 consists of 15 residues. Trimming cost V 7 bases and J 3 bases; bases outside gene matches: 8. CDR1 SNHLY and CDR2 FYNNEI come from the germline V gene. The CDR3 here is CASTYAGTGYNEQFF. The CDR3 DNA follows: TGTGCCAGCACCTATGCCGGGACAGGCTACAATGAGCAGTTCTTC.

The CDR3 loop reads CASSPGQGYNEQFF. CDR3 DNA: TGTGCCAGCAGTCCAGGACAGGGCTACAATGAGCAGTTCTTC. The rearrangement joins TRBV6-4 to TRBJ2-1, with 8 bases matching TRBD1. CDR1 and CDR2 (germline): MRHNA, SNTAGT. This CDR3 spans 14 amino acids. Trimming took 5 bases from V and 3 from J; bases not matched to a gene: 3.

The chain has TRBV5-4 and TRBJ2-3; 8 bases line up with TRBD2. This CDR3 is built from 17 residues. V was clipped by 0 bases and J by 6 bases; unmatched bases: 12. Germline values: CDR1 SGHNT, CDR2 YYREEE (reference sequence). This CDR3 is CASSLGRRLAKGDTQYF. CDR3 nucleotides: TGTGCCAGCAGCTTGGGTAGGAGACTAGCGAAGGGGGATACGCAGTATTTT.

This clone was observed once. The rearrangement links TRBV5-4 to TRBJ1-3; D ambiguous. V was cut by 3 bases and J by 0 bases, with 13 bases left in between. The CDR3 is made up of 16 amino acids. The V gene's germline CDR1 is SGHNT and CDR2 YYREEE (reference sequence). In nucleotides, the CDR3 is TGTGCCAGCAGCTCTAGTTCTGTGGACTCTGGAAACACCATATATTTT. It is translated as CASSSSSVDSGNTIYF.

V and J are TRBV30 and TRBJ1-1; TRBD1 might be the D (5 bases). The germline gives CDR1 GTSNPN, CDR2 SVGIG (reference sequence). There are 15 residues in the CDR3. Trimming stripped 1 base from V and 4 bases from J, with 16 bases between. CDR3 nucleotides: TGTGCCTGGAGTGACGCCCACAGGAGCACCACTGAAGCTTTCTTT. Translation gives CAWSDAHRSTTEAFF.

The CDR3 DNA is TGCGCCAGCAGGACAACGACCATGAACACTGAAGCTTTCTTT. It codes for CASRTTTMNTEAFF. The chain is built from TRBV5-1 and TRBJ1-1; D is unclear. The CDR3 is 14 residues long. Trimming shortened V by 5 bases and J by 0 bases, and 11 bases separated the two germline ends. Germline CDR1 SGHRS, CDR2 YFSETQ.

This chain joins TRBV28 and TRBJ1-1, with D hard to call. Germline CDR1 is MDHEN and CDR2 is SYDVKM. This CDR3 spans 11 amino acids. Trimming shortened V by 10 bases and J by 0 bases, and 6 bases separated the two germline ends. This CDR3 reads CATVMNTEAFF. CDR3 coding DNA: TGTGCCACCGTAATGAACACTGAAGCTTTCTTT.

The CDR3: CASRQQGVSYEQYF. CDR3 sequence (DNA): TGCGCCAGCCGACAACAGGGGGTCTCCTACGAGCAGTACTTC. V gene TRBV10-2 combines with J gene TRBJ2-7, with 8 nucleotides matching TRBD1. Germline V CDR1 and CDR2: WSHSY, SAAADI. Losses at the gene ends were 8 bases for V and 0 bases for J; bases not matched to a gene: 6. The CDR3 has 14 amino acids.

This rearrangement joins TRBV7-8 to TRBJ2-1; possibly TRBD2 for D (7 bases). Trimming cost V 0 bases and J 14 bases, with 14 bases left between them. Germline assignment: CDR1 SGHVS and CDR2 FQNEAQ. This CDR3 contains 13 residues. CDR3 protein: CASSLAREGEEFF. CDR3 nucleotides: TGTGCCAGCAGCTTAGCTAGGGAGGGGGAGGAGTTCTTC.

The table lists this clone with a count of one. The J gene is TRBJ1-5, the V gene TRBV5-1; the D is unclear. Germline loops: CDR1 SGHRS, CDR2 YFSETQ. V was shortened by 0 bases and J by 0 bases, with 7 bases between the two germline ends. The CDR3 sequence is 15 residues long. The CDR3 is CASSLGTNSNQPQHF. CDR3 nucleotide sequence: TGCGCCAGCAGCTTGGGAACTAATAGCAATCAGCCCCAGCATTTT.

The sample holds a few counts of this clone. The chain couples TRBV7-9 to TRBJ2-2; D perhaps matches TRBD2 (6 bases). Germline-derived CDR1 and CDR2 are SEHNR and FQNEAQ (reference sequence). The ends were cut back, 4 bases at V and 4 bases at J, with 10 bases in the middle. CDR3 length: 14 residues. CDR3 loop: CASSWDGSTGELFF. The CDR3 DNA sequence: TGTGCCAGCAGCTGGGACGGGAGCACCGGGGAGCTGTTTTTT.

This chain uses TRBV19 with TRBJ2-3, with 7 bases that match TRBD1. J gave up 3 bases and V 3 bases, and 9 bases lay outside the gene matches. The CDR3 extends over 16 amino acids. Germline lookup yields CDR1 LNHDA and CDR2 SQIVND (reference sequence). CDR3 bases: TGTGCCAGTAGTATGATACCGGGACAGCAAACAGATACGCAGTATTTT. Protein product: CASSMIPGQQTDTQYF.

This clone was observed a single time. This CDR3 reads CASSLSGTGVATDTQYF. The CDR3 DNA follows: TGTGCCAGCAGCTTGTCCGGGACAGGGGTGGCGACAGATACGCAGTATTTT. The chain links TRBV5-5 to TRBJ2-3; TRBD1 matches 10 bases. With 1 base clipped from V and 3 bases from J, the junction kept 8 bases outside the gene matches. The CDR3 length is 17 residues. Germline V gene lookup returns CDR1 SGHKS and CDR2 YYEKEE (reference sequence).

The gene calls are TRBV5-8 and TRBJ2-3; 13 nucleotides line up with TRBD2. This CDR3 has 18 residues. Germline values: CDR1 SGHTS, CDR2 YDEGEE. The trim removed 5 bases at V and 0 bases at J, leaving 9 bases unmatched. CDR3 region: CASSYGLAGVSSTDTQYF. The CDR3 DNA is TGTGCCAGCAGTTACGGACTAGCGGGGGTTTCTAGCACAGATACGCAGTATTTT.

This chain joins TRBV25-1 and TRBJ1-5; D might be TRBD1 (6 bases). The V end lost 4 bases, the J end lost 6 bases, and 13 bases lay between the germline ends. Germline values: CDR1 MGHDK, CDR2 SYGVNS. This CDR3 comprises 14 residues. The chain's CDR3 is CASSGPGVGQPQHF. CDR3 in DNA: TGTGCCAGCAGTGGCCCAGGGGTGGGTCAGCCCCAGCATTTT.

The V call is TRBV5-1, the J call TRBJ1-2; 8 bases fit TRBD1. The ends lost 1 base at V and 4 bases at J; junction bases unmatched: 3. Germline V lookup: CDR1 SGHRS, CDR2 YFSETQ. The CDR3 contains 14 residues. CDR3 bases: TGCGCCAGCAGCTTGCAGGGGGCGCGCTATGGCTACACCTTC. It specifies CASSLQGARYGYTF.

This chain joins TRBV5-1 and TRBJ2-1, with TRBD2 identical over 8 bases. Germline V lookup: CDR1 SGHRS, CDR2 YFSETQ. The CDR3 sequence is 15 residues long. With V trimmed by 2 bases and J by 4 bases, 5 bases remained unmatched. The CDR3 nucleotides read TGCGCCAGCAGCTTTGGGCGGGAGGTTTACAATGAGCAGTTCTTC. Translating it yields CASSFGREVYNEQFF.

The chain joins TRBV7-3 to TRBJ2-1, with 11 positions matching TRBD2. In germline, CDR1 is SGHTA, CDR2 FQGTGA. The V segment lost 5 bases and the J segment 6 bases; nucleotides outside the gene matches: 6. The CDR3 extends over 15 amino acids. CDR3 DNA: TGTGCCAGCAGCGCGCGACTAGCGGGGTTCAATGAGCAGTTCTTC. Its translation: CASSARLAGFNEQFF.

The rearrangement uses TRBV7-9 and TRBJ1-6; TRBD1 matches 9 bases. The CDR3 contains 15 residues. CDR1 and CDR2 from the germline V gene are SEHNR and FQNEAQ (reference sequence). V lost 0 bases to trimming and J lost 9 bases; unmatched junction nucleotides: 3. The CDR3 bases are TGTGCCAGCAGCTTAGCCCGGGACAGGGTTTCACCCCTCCACTTT. Translated, it gives CASSLARDRVSPLHF.

The V and J genes are TRBV14 and TRBJ1-2, with D maybe TRBD1 (6 bases). The CDR3 contains 16 residues. V lost 4 bases and J lost 8, with 23 bases in between. CDR1 is SGHDN and CDR2 is FVKESK in the germline V gene. Written as DNA, the CDR3 is TGTGCCAGCAGCCCGACCCGACAGGTACGAGGTGGAGGCTACACCTTC. Amino acid sequence: CASSPTRQVRGGGYTF.

This rearrangement joins TRBV7-9 to TRBJ1-5; D may be TRBD1 (6 bases). V dropped 5 bases and J dropped 8 bases, with 13 bases sitting between them. Germline CDR1 is SEHNR and CDR2 is FQNEAQ (reference sequence). The CDR3 extends over 13 amino acids. As DNA, the CDR3 is TGTGCCAGCAGCGGCAGGGGTTTTGAGCCCCAGCATTTT. Protein sequence: CASSGRGFEPQHF.

The J gene is TRBJ2-2, the V gene TRBV4-3; TRBD2 is a possible D gene (7 bases). Germline V CDR1 and CDR2: LGHNA, YSLEER. The CDR3 extends over 16 amino acids. The V and J ends lost 1 base and 5 bases respectively, with 14 bases between them. DNA of the CDR3: TGCGCCAGCAGCCAAGTTTTCAGGGGAGGGACCGGGGAGCTGTTTTTT. Protein sequence: CASSQVFRGGTGELFF.